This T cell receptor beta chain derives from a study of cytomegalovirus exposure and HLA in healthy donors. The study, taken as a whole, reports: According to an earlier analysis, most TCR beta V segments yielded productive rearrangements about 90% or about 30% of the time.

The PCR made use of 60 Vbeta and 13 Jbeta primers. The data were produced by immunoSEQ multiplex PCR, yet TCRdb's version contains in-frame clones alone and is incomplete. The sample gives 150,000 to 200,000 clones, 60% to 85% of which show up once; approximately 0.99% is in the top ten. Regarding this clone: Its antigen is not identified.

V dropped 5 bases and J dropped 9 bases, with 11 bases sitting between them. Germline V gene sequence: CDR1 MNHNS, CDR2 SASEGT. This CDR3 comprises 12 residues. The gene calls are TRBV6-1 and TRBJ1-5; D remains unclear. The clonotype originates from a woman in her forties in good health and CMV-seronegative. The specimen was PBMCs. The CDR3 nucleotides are TGTGCCAGCAGTCGAGGGATGGGGCCCCAGCATTTT. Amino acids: CASSRGMGPQHF.